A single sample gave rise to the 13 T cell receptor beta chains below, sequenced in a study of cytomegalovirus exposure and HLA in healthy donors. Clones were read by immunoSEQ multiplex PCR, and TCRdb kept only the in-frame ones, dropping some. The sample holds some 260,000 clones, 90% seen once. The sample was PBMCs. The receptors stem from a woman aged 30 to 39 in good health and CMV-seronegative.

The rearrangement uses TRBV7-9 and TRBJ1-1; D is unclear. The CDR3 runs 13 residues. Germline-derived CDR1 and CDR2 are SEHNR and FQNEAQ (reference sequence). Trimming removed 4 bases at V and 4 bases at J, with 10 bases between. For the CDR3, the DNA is TGTGCCAGCAGCTCAGGTCTTAGCACTGAAGCTTTCTTT. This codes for CASSSGLSTEAFF.

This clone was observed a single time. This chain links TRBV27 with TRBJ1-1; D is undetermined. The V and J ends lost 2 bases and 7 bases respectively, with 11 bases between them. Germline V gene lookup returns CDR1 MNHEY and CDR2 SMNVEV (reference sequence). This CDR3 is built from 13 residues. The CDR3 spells CASSLAGASEAFF. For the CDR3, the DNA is TGTGCCAGCAGTTTAGCGGGAGCGAGTGAAGCTTTCTTT.

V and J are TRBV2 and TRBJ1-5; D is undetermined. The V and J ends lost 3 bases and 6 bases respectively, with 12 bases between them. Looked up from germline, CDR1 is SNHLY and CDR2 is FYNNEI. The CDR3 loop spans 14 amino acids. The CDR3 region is CASSDRKSRQPQHF. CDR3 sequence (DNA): TGTGCCAGCAGTGATAGGAAGTCACGTCAGCCCCAGCATTTT.

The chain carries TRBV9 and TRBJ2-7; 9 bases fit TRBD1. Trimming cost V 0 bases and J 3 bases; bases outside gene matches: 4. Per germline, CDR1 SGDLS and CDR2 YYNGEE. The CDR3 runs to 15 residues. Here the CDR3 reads CASSVGGQGLYEQYF. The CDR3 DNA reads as TGTGCCAGCAGCGTAGGGGGACAGGGTCTCTACGAGCAGTACTTC.

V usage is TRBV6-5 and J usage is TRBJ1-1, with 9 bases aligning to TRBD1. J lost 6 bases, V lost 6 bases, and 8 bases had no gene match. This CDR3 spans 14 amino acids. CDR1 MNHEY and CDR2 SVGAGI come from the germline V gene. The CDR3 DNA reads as TGTGCCAGCAGCCTCGCCGGGACAGGGCCTGAAGCTTTCTTT. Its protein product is CASSLAGTGPEAFF.

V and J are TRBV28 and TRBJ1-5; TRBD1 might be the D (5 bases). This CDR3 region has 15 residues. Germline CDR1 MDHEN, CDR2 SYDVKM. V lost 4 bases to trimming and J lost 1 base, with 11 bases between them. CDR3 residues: CASSWAGGSNQPQHF. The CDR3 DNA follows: TGTGCCAGCAGTTGGGCTGGGGGGAGCAATCAGCCCCAGCATTTT.

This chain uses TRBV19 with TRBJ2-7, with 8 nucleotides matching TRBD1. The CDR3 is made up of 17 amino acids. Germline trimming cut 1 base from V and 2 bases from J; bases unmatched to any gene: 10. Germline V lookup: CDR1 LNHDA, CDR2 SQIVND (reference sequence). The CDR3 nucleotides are TGTGCCAGTAGTATAGGAGGGACAGGAGTACAACCCTACGAGCAGTACTTC. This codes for CASSIGGTGVQPYEQYF.

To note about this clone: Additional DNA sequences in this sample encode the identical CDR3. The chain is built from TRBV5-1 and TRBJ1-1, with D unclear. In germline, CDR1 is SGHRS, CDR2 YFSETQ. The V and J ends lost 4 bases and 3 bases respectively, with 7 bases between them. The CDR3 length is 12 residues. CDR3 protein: CASSTGYTEAFF. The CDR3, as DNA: TGCGCCAGCAGCACCGGATACACTGAAGCTTTCTTT. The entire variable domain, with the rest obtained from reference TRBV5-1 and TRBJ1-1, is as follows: KAGVTQTPRYLIKTRGQQVTLSCSPISGHRSVSWYQQTPGQGLQFLFEYFSETQRNKGNFPGRFSGRQFSNSRSEMNVSTLELGDSALYLCASSTGYTEAFFGQGTRLTVV.

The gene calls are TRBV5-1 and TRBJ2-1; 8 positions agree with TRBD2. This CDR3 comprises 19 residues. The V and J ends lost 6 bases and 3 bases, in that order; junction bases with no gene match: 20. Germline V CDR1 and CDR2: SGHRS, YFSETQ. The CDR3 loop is CASKSNPGLVRSIYNEQFF. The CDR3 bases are TGCGCCAGCAAATCGAATCCGGGACTAGTTAGATCAATCTACAATGAGCAGTTCTTC.

DNA for the CDR3: TGTGCCAGCAGTTCCCCGGCGGCAACTAATGAAAAACTGTTTTTT. Translation: CASSSPAATNEKLFF. The chain is built from TRBV28 and TRBJ1-4; D is unresolved. V lost 4 bases and J 0 bases, leaving 9 bases between the germline ends. Per germline, CDR1 MDHEN and CDR2 SYDVKM. The CDR3 loop spans 15 amino acids.

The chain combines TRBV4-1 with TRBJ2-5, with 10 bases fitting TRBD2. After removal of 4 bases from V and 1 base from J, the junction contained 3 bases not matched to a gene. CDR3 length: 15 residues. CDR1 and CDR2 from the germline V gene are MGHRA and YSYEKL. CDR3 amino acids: CASSRSGGGQETQYF. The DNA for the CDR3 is TGCGCCAGCAGCCGCAGCGGGGGGGGCCAAGAGACCCAGTACTTC.

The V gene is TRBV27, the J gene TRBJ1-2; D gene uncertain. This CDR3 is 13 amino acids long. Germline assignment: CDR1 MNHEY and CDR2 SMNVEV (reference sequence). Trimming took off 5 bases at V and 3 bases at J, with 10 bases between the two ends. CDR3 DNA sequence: TGTGCCAGCAGTCTTCAAGGGCACTATGGCTACACCTTC. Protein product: CASSLQGHYGYTF.

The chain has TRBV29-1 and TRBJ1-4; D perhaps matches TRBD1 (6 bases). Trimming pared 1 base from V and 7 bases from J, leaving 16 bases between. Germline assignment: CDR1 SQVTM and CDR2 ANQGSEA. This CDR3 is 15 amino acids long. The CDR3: CSVEGAGARGEKLFF. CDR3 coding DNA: TGCAGCGTTGAAGGGGCGGGGGCGCGCGGTGAAAAACTGTTTTTT.